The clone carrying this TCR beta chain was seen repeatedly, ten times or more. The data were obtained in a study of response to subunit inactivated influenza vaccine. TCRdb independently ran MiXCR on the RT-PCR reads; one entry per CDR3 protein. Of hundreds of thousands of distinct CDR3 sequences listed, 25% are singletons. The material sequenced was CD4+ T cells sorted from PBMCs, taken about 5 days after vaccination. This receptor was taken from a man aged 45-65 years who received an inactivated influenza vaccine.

The CDR3 protein is CASSSGQDLRTQYF. CDR3 nucleotide sequence: TGTGCCAGCAGTTCCGGACAGGATCTCCGGACCCAGTACTTC. This rearrangement joins TRBV28 to TRBJ2-5; TRBD1 matches 7 bases. Germline V gene data show CDR1 as MDHEN and CDR2 as SYDVKM. V shed 4 bases, J shed 7 bases, and the junction held 9 bases outside the gene matches. The length of the CDR3 is 14 residues.